This is a list of T cell receptor beta chains from one sample in a study of T cells in Graves' hyperthyroidism and ophthalmopathy. MiXCR, run by TCRdb on the multiplex PCR reads, gives a single entry per CDR3 protein. The table lists 300,000 to 450,000 distinct CDR3 sequences, less than 20% of them singletons. Sequences were obtained from blood. The receptor source for this set is a woman in her late teens or twenties with Graves' hyperthyroidism that later progressed to Graves' ophthalmopathy. CDR3s include the opening cysteine and the closing phenylalanine or tryptophan. The D gene is left open where the match is weak. Clone size is given for some rows only: seen once, a few or many times, or a class if the clone is expanded.

abundance: few; j_gene: TRBJ1-3; v_gene: TRBV6-1; d_gene: .; CDR3aa: CAKPCGPSGNTIYF; CDR3nt: TGTGCCAAACCTTGCGGTCCCTCTGGAAACACCATATATTTT
abundance: .; j_gene: TRBJ2-5; v_gene: TRBV19; d_gene: .; CDR3aa: CASSGSLETQYF; CDR3nt: TGTGCCAGTAGTGGTAGTTTAGAGACCCAGTACTTC
abundance: many; j_gene: TRBJ2-7; v_gene: TRBV11-2; d_gene: .; CDR3aa: CASSFSETYEQYF; CDR3nt: TGTGCCAGCAGCTTCTCTGAAACCTACGAGCAGTACTTC
abundance: many; j_gene: TRBJ2-5; v_gene: TRBV12-3/TRBV12-4; d_gene: .; CDR3aa: CASSLSQTQYF; CDR3nt: TGTGCCAGCAGTTTATCGCAGACCCAGTACTTC
abundance: .; j_gene: TRBJ1-1; v_gene: TRBV15; d_gene: TRBD1; CDR3aa: CATSTRDRMNTEAFF; CDR3nt: TGTGCCACCAGCACCCGGGACAGGATGAACACTGAAGCTTTCTTT
abundance: .; j_gene: TRBJ2-7; v_gene: TRBV7-9; d_gene: .; CDR3aa: CASSPKQGYEQYF; CDR3nt: TGTGCCAGCAGCCCGAAACAGGGCTACGAGCAGTACTTC
abundance: many; j_gene: TRBJ2-7; v_gene: TRBV7-2; d_gene: TRBD2; CDR3aa: CASSPRGAGGIVLSYEQYF; CDR3nt: TGTGCCAGCAGCCCCAGGGGAGCGGGAGGGATTGTTCTTTCCTACGAGCAGTACTTC
abundance: .; j_gene: TRBJ2-2; v_gene: TRBV27; d_gene: .; CDR3aa: CASSQASLTGELFF; CDR3nt: TGTGCCAGCAGTCAAGCGTCTTTAACTGGGGAGCTGTTTTTT
abundance: many; j_gene: TRBJ1-1; v_gene: TRBV27; d_gene: TRBD1; CDR3aa: CASTGGTEAFF; CDR3nt: TGTGCCAGCACAGGGGGCACTGAAGCTTTCTTT
abundance: many; j_gene: TRBJ2-7; v_gene: TRBV20-1; d_gene: .; CDR3aa: CSANRRVSSYEQYF; CDR3nt: TGCAGTGCTAATCGTAGGGTGAGCTCCTACGAGCAGTACTTC
abundance: .; j_gene: TRBJ2-1; v_gene: TRBV18; d_gene: .; CDR3aa: CASSPEARGYNEQFF; CDR3nt: TGTGCCAGCTCACCTGAGGCGCGGGGTTACAATGAGCAGTTCTTC
abundance: many; j_gene: TRBJ1-1; v_gene: TRBV9; d_gene: TRBD1; CDR3aa: CASTLTGGSNTEAFF; CDR3nt: TGTGCCAGCACCTTAACAGGGGGATCGAACACTGAAGCTTTCTTT
abundance: many; j_gene: TRBJ2-7; v_gene: TRBV28; d_gene: .; CDR3aa: CASSSNWGQSSYEQYF; CDR3nt: TGTGCCAGCAGTTCCAACTGGGGACAATCCTCCTACGAGCAGTACTTC
abundance: many; j_gene: TRBJ1-4; v_gene: TRBV2; d_gene: .; CDR3aa: CASSESEGGEKLFF; CDR3nt: TGTGCCAGCAGTGAAAGTGAGGGCGGGGAAAAACTGTTTTTT
abundance: .; j_gene: TRBJ2-2; v_gene: TRBV30; d_gene: .; CDR3aa: CAWSGNREAGELFF; CDR3nt: TGTGCCTGGAGTGGGAACAGGGAAGCCGGGGAGCTGTTTTTT
abundance: .; j_gene: TRBJ1-5; v_gene: TRBV9; d_gene: .; CDR3aa: CASSVSGGSDQPQHF; CDR3nt: TGTGCCAGCAGCGTATCGGGGGGGTCCGATCAGCCCCAGCATTTT
abundance: many; j_gene: TRBJ2-6; v_gene: TRBV2; d_gene: TRBD1; CDR3aa: CAIRDRALSGANVLTF; CDR3nt: TGTGCCATCCGGGACAGGGCCCTCTCTGGGGCCAACGTCCTGACTTTC
abundance: .; j_gene: TRBJ2-7; v_gene: TRBV20-1; d_gene: TRBD1; CDR3aa: CSARGLTGDSYEQYF; CDR3nt: TGCAGTGCTAGAGGTTTAACAGGGGACTCCTACGAGCAGTACTTC
abundance: .; j_gene: TRBJ2-1; v_gene: TRBV11-2; d_gene: .; CDR3aa: CASSWTGAHNEQFF; CDR3nt: TGTGCCAGCAGCTGGACCGGGGCCCACAATGAGCAGTTCTTC
abundance: many; j_gene: TRBJ1-2; v_gene: TRBV24-1; d_gene: .; CDR3aa: CATRDHRDGYTF; CDR3nt: TGTGCCACCAGGGACCACAGGGATGGCTACACCTTC
abundance: .; j_gene: TRBJ2-7; v_gene: TRBV27; d_gene: .; CDR3aa: CASSPHGGRIYEQYF; CDR3nt: TGTGCCAGCAGTCCGCACGGGGGGCGAATCTACGAGCAGTACTTC
abundance: few; j_gene: TRBJ1-1; v_gene: TRBV18; d_gene: .; CDR3aa: CASSPPRGKNTEAFF; CDR3nt: TGTGCCAGCTCACCACCTAGGGGAAAGAACACTGAAGCTTTCTTT
abundance: many; j_gene: TRBJ2-1; v_gene: TRBV29-1; d_gene: TRBD2; CDR3aa: CSVEDTGTSEYNEQFF; CDR3nt: TGCAGCGTTGAAGACACCGGGACTAGCGAATACAATGAGCAGTTCTTC
abundance: .; j_gene: TRBJ2-2; v_gene: TRBV29-1; d_gene: .; CDR3aa: CSVVLATPAGELFF; CDR3nt: TGCAGCGTTGTTCTCGCGACACCGGCCGGGGAGCTGTTTTTT
abundance: many; j_gene: TRBJ1-5; v_gene: TRBV6-5; d_gene: TRBD1; CDR3aa: CASSYSDRGIFSNQPQHF; CDR3nt: TGTGCCAGCAGTTACTCGGACAGGGGGATCTTTAGCAATCAGCCCCAGCATTTT
abundance: many; j_gene: TRBJ1-1; v_gene: TRBV11-2; d_gene: .; CDR3aa: CASSPRVREAFF; CDR3nt: TGTGCCAGCAGCCCTAGGGTCAGGGAAGCTTTCTTT
abundance: many; j_gene: TRBJ2-1; v_gene: TRBV6-4; d_gene: .; CDR3aa: CASSDRGHNEQFF; CDR3nt: TGTGCCAGCAGTGACCGAGGACACAATGAGCAGTTCTTC
abundance: few; j_gene: TRBJ2-1; v_gene: TRBV7-3; d_gene: .; CDR3aa: CASSLGGGGRYNEQFF; CDR3nt: TGTGCCAGCAGCTTGGGAGGGGGCGGGAGGTACAATGAGCAGTTCTTC
abundance: .; j_gene: TRBJ1-4; v_gene: TRBV15; d_gene: .; CDR3aa: CATSRAWAEGEKLFF; CDR3nt: TGTGCCACCAGCAGAGCATGGGCTGAAGGAGAAAAACTGTTTTTT
abundance: many; j_gene: TRBJ2-3; v_gene: TRBV2; d_gene: .; CDR3aa: CASSLSHTGDTQYF; CDR3nt: TGTGCCAGCAGTCTAAGTCACACGGGAGATACGCAGTATTTT
abundance: many; j_gene: TRBJ1-2; v_gene: TRBV28; d_gene: .; CDR3aa: CASSLGGIAHGYTF; CDR3nt: TGTGCCAGCAGTTTGGGAGGTATCGCCCATGGCTACACCTTC
abundance: many; j_gene: TRBJ1-2; v_gene: TRBV10-2; d_gene: .; CDR3aa: CASSVSGTLYGYTF; CDR3nt: TGCGCCAGCAGTGTTAGTGGGACGCTTTATGGCTACACCTTC
abundance: .; j_gene: TRBJ2-5; v_gene: TRBV6-1; d_gene: .; CDR3aa: CATADSRGFRETQYF; CDR3nt: TGTGCCACCGCCGACTCCCGAGGGTTCCGAGAGACCCAGTACTTC
abundance: .; j_gene: TRBJ2-7; v_gene: TRBV7-8; d_gene: .; CDR3aa: CASSQDPSTVSYEQYF; CDR3nt: TGCGCCAGCAGCCAAGATCCTTCGACTGTCTCCTACGAGCAGTACTTC
abundance: many; j_gene: TRBJ1-5; v_gene: TRBV12-3/TRBV12-4; d_gene: .; CDR3aa: CASSLPGNNQPQHF; CDR3nt: TGTGCCAGCAGTTTACCCGGGAACAATCAGCCCCAGCATTTT
abundance: few; j_gene: TRBJ1-5; v_gene: TRBV27; d_gene: TRBD1; CDR3aa: CASSPGQHYSNQPQHF; CDR3nt: TGTGCCAGCAGTCCGGGACAGCACTATAGCAATCAGCCCCAGCATTTT
abundance: .; j_gene: TRBJ2-7; v_gene: TRBV29-1; d_gene: .; CDR3aa: CSALSGTEQYF; CDR3nt: TGCAGCGCGTTATCAGGGACCGAGCAGTACTTC
abundance: many; j_gene: TRBJ2-1; v_gene: TRBV20-1; d_gene: TRBD2; CDR3aa: CSAPDPSGSYNEQFF; CDR3nt: TGCAGTGCTCCAGACCCTAGCGGGAGCTACAATGAGCAGTTCTTC
abundance: many; j_gene: TRBJ2-3; v_gene: TRBV28; d_gene: .; CDR3aa: CASRPGVTGLTGSTDTQYF; CDR3nt: TGTGCCAGCAGACCGGGGGTGACGGGACTCACAGGTAGCACAGATACGCAGTATTTT
abundance: few; j_gene: TRBJ2-1; v_gene: TRBV19; d_gene: .; CDR3aa: CASSISGYNEQFF; CDR3nt: TGTGCCAGTAGTATTTCGGGGTACAATGAGCAGTTCTTC
abundance: many; j_gene: TRBJ1-1; v_gene: TRBV28; d_gene: TRBD1; CDR3aa: CASSLKPTGGSEAFF; CDR3nt: TGTGCCAGCAGCCTAAAACCGACAGGGGGGTCTGAAGCTTTCTTT
abundance: many; j_gene: TRBJ1-1; v_gene: TRBV18; d_gene: .; CDR3aa: CASSPTDWLRGAFF; CDR3nt: TGTGCCAGCTCACCTACCGACTGGTTAAGGGGAGCTTTCTTT
abundance: many; j_gene: TRBJ2-5; v_gene: TRBV28; d_gene: TRBD1; CDR3aa: CASSFGGQGWETQYF; CDR3nt: TGTGCCAGCAGTTTTGGGGGACAGGGCTGGGAGACCCAGTACTTC
abundance: many; j_gene: TRBJ2-3; v_gene: TRBV13; d_gene: TRBD2; CDR3aa: CASSPGTSGITQYF; CDR3nt: TGTGCCAGCAGCCCCGGGACTAGCGGGATTACGCAGTATTTT
abundance: few; j_gene: TRBJ1-2; v_gene: TRBV10-3; d_gene: .; CDR3aa: CAISESNTGSGPGYTF; CDR3nt: TGTGCCATCAGTGAGTCCAATACGGGGTCGGGTCCCGGCTACACCTTC
abundance: many; j_gene: TRBJ2-7; v_gene: TRBV28; d_gene: TRBD1; CDR3aa: CASRRTGTGAYEQYF; CDR3nt: TGTGCCAGCAGAAGGACCGGGACAGGAGCCTACGAGCAGTACTTC
abundance: .; j_gene: TRBJ1-4; v_gene: TRBV6-5; d_gene: .; CDR3aa: CASSYGGSSEKLFF; CDR3nt: TGTGCCAGCAGTTACGGGGGGTCGAGTGAAAAACTGTTTTTT
abundance: many; j_gene: TRBJ1-4; v_gene: TRBV18; d_gene: .; CDR3aa: CASSPRRREKLFF; CDR3nt: TGTGCCAGCTCACCTCGTCGCCGGGAAAAACTGTTTTTT
abundance: .; j_gene: TRBJ2-3; v_gene: TRBV5-1; d_gene: .; CDR3aa: CASSLASKVGDTQYF; CDR3nt: TGCGCCAGCAGCTTGGCCTCGAAGGTGGGGGATACGCAGTATTTT
abundance: .; j_gene: TRBJ2-5; v_gene: TRBV11-2; d_gene: TRBD2; CDR3aa: CASSVNPGLAAQETQYF; CDR3nt: TGTGCCAGCAGCGTAAACCCGGGACTAGCGGCCCAAGAGACCCAGTACTTC
abundance: .; j_gene: TRBJ2-1; v_gene: TRBV18; d_gene: .; CDR3aa: CASSTPQGGPGYNEQFF; CDR3nt: TGTGCCAGCTCAACCCCCCAGGGCGGGCCGGGCTACAATGAGCAGTTCTTC
abundance: .; j_gene: TRBJ2-5; v_gene: TRBV24-1; d_gene: .; CDR3aa: CATSDGRTIQETQYF; CDR3nt: TGTGCCACCAGTGATGGCAGGACAATCCAAGAGACCCAGTACTTC
abundance: many; j_gene: TRBJ1-2; v_gene: TRBV5-1; d_gene: TRBD1; CDR3aa: CASSPPGTGGFGYTF; CDR3nt: TGCGCCAGCAGCCCTCCCGGGACAGGGGGGTTCGGCTACACCTTC
abundance: .; j_gene: TRBJ2-7; v_gene: TRBV6-5; d_gene: TRBD2; CDR3aa: CASSYSGGVLGYEQYF; CDR3nt: TGTGCCAGCAGTTACTCGGGGGGGGTCCTCGGGTACGAGCAGTACTTC
abundance: few; j_gene: TRBJ2-5; v_gene: TRBV7-4; d_gene: TRBD1; CDR3aa: CASSSYAGTAKYLRGTQYF; CDR3nt: TGTGCCAGCAGCTCCTACGCCGGGACAGCAAAATACCTTCGGGGGACCCAGTACTTC
abundance: few; j_gene: TRBJ2-5; v_gene: TRBV6-9; d_gene: .; CDR3aa: CASSDSLRAGETQYF; CDR3nt: TGTGCCAGCAGTGATTCCCTAAGGGCCGGGGAGACCCAGTACTTC
abundance: few; j_gene: TRBJ2-7; v_gene: TRBV28; d_gene: .; CDR3aa: CASSLEREQYF; CDR3nt: TGTGCCAGCAGTTTAGAGAGGGAGCAGTACTTC
abundance: many; j_gene: TRBJ2-1; v_gene: TRBV14; d_gene: TRBD1; CDR3aa: CASSQTGGVYNEQFF; CDR3nt: TGTGCCAGCAGCCAGACAGGGGGAGTATACAATGAGCAGTTCTTC
abundance: many; j_gene: TRBJ2-7; v_gene: TRBV7-2; d_gene: TRBD2; CDR3aa: CASSLLAGGLEQYF; CDR3nt: TGTGCCAGCAGCTTACTAGCGGGAGGGTTAGAGCAGTACTTC
abundance: few; j_gene: TRBJ2-2; v_gene: TRBV20-1; d_gene: .; CDR3aa: CSASGPGVNTGELFF; CDR3nt: TGCAGTGCTAGCGGCCCAGGGGTGAACACCGGGGAGCTGTTTTTT